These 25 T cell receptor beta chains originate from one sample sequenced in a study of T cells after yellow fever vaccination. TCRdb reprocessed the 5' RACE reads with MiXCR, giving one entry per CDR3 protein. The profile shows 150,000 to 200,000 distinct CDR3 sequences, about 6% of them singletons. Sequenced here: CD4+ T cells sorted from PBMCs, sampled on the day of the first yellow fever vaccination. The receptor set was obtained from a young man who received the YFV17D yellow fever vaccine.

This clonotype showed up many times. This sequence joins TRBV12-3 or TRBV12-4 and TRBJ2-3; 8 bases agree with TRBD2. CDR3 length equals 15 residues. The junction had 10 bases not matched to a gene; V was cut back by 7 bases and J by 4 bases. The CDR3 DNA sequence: TGTGCCAGCACCTTAGCGACTAGCGCCGCAGATACGCAGTATTTT. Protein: CASTLATSAADTQYF.

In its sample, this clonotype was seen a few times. CDR3 residues: CASSPQQGAGYNEQFF. CDR3 sequence (DNA): TGTGCCAGCTCACCACAACAGGGGGCCGGCTACAATGAGCAGTTCTTC. This rearrangement joins TRBV18 to TRBJ2-1; 9 positions match TRBD1. The V and J ends lost 1 base and 3 bases, in that order; junction bases with no gene match: 4. CDR3 length: 16 amino acids. Per germline, CDR1 KGHSH and CDR2 LQKENI.

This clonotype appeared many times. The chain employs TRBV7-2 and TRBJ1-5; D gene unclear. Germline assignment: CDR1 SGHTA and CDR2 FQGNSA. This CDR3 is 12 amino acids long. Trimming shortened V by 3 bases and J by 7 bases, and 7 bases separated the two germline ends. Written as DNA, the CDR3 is TGTGCCAGCAGCTTTTCGGGGCAGCCCCAGCATTTT. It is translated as CASSFSGQPQHF.

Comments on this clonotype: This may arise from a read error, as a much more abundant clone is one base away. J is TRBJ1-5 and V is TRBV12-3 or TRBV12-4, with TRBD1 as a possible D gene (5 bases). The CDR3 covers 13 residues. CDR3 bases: TGTGCCGGCAGTGCCCTGACAGATCAGCCCCAGCATTTT. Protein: CAGSALTDQPQHF.

CDR3 sequence reads: CASSRGNSHTYNEQFF. In DNA, the CDR3 is TGTGCCAGCAGCCGAGGTAATAGCCATACCTACAATGAGCAGTTCTTC. V is TRBV5-4 and J is TRBJ2-1; D not resolved. Per germline, CDR1 SGHNT and CDR2 YYREEE (reference sequence). V was shortened by 4 bases and J by 2 bases, with 16 bases between the two germline ends. CDR3 length: 16 residues.

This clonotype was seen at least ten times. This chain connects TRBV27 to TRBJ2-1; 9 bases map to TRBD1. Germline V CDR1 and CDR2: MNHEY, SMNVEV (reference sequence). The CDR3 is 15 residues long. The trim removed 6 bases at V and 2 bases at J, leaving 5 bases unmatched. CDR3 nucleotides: TGTGCCAGCAGCCTATACAGGGGGCCCTACAATGAGCAGTTCTTC. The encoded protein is CASSLYRGPYNEQFF.

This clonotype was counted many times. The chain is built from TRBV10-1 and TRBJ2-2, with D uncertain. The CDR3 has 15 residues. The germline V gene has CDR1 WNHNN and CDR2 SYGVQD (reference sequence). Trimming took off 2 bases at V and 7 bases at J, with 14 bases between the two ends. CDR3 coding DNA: TGCGCCAGCAGTGAGACGTGGGGTGTCCGCGGGGAGCTGTTTTTT. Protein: CASSETWGVRGELFF.

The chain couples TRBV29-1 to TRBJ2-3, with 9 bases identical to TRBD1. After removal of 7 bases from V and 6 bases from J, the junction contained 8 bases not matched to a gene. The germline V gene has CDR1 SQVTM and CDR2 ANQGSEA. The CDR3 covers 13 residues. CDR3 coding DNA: TGCAGCGCCGGGACAGGGTCCGCGGATACGCAGTATTTT. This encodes CSAGTGSADTQYF.

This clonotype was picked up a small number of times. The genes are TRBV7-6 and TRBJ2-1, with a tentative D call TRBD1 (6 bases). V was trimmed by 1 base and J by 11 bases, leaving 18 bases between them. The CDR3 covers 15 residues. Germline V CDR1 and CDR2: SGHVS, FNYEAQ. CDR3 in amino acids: CASSLGGYRDGKQFF. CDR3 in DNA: TGTGCCAGCAGCTTAGGCGGATACAGGGACGGGAAGCAGTTCTTC.

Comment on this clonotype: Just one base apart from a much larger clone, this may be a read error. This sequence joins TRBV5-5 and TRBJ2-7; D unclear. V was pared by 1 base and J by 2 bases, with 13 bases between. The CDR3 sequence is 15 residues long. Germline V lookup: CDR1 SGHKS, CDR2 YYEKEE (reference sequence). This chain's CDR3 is CASSLLTQPTYEQYV. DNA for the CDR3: TGTGCCAGCAGCTTGTTAACCCAGCCCACCTACGAGCAGTACGTC.

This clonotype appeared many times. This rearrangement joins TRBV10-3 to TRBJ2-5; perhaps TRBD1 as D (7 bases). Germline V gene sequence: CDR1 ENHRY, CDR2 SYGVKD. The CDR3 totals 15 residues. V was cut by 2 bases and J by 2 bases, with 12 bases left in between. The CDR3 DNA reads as TGTGCCATCAGTGAGCCGCGGGACAGTCAAGAGACCCAGTACTTC. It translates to CAISEPRDSQETQYF.

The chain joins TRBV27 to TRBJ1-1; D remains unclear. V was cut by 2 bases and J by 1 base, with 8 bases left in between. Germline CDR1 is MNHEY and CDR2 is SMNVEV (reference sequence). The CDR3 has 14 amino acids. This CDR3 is CASSLRWGNTEAFF. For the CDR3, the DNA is TGTGCCAGCAGTTTACGGTGGGGGAACACTGAAGCTTTCTTT.

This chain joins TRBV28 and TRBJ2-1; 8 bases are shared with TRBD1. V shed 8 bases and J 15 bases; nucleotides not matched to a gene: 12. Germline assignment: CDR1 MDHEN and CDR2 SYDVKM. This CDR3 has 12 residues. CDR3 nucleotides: TGTGCCAGCGCCGATCGACAGGGGAGGCGGTTCTTC. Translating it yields CASADRQGRRFF.

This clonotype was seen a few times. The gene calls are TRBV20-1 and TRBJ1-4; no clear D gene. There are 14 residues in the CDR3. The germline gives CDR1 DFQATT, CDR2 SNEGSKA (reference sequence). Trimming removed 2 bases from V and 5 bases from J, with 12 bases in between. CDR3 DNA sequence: TGCAGTGCTAGACCAGCCATAGAGAATGAAAAACTGTTTTTT. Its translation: CSARPAIENEKLFF.

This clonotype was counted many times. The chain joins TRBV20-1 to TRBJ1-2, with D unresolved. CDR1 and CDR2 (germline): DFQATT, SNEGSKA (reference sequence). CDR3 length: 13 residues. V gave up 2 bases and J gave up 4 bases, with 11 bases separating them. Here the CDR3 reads CSARSDPSYGYTF. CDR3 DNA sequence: TGCAGTGCTAGATCAGACCCCAGCTATGGCTACACCTTC.

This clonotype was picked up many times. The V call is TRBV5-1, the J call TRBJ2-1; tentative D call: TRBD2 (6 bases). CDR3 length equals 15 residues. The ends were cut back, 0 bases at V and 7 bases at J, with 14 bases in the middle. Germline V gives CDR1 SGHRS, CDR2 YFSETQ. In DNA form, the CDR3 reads TGCGCCAGCAGCTTGGCCTTGGGGGGTGGGAATGAGCAGTTCTTC. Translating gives CASSLALGGGNEQFF.

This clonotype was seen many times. CDR3 amino acids: CASSGTGYQETQYF. CDR3 nucleotide sequence: TGCGCCAGCAGCGGGACAGGGTACCAAGAGACCCAGTACTTC. This chain uses TRBV5-1 with TRBJ2-5; TRBD1 matches 9 bases. From germline, CDR1 is SGHRS and CDR2 YFSETQ. This CDR3 region has 14 residues. J was trimmed by 0 bases and V by 4 bases; bases with no gene match: 1.

The CDR3 sequence: CASSGGIYTGELFF. The CDR3 DNA is TGTGCCAGCAGTGGGGGGATCTACACCGGGGAGCTGTTTTTT. V is TRBV25-1 and J is TRBJ2-2, with D perhaps given as TRBD1 or TRBD2 (5 bases each). There are 14 residues in the CDR3. V was trimmed by 4 bases and J by 3 bases, leaving 9 bases between them. Germline CDR1 and CDR2: MGHDK and SYGVNS.

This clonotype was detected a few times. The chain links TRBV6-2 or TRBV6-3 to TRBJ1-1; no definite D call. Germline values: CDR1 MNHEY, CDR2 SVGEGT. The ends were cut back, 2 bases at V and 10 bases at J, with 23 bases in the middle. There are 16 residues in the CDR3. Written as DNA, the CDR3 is TGTGCCAGCAGTTACGCCCTCTCCGAAATGGCTTTGGGAGCTTTCTTT. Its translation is CASSYALSEMALGAFF.

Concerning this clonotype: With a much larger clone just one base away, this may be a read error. This CDR3 reads CASSFLGGPQYF. In nucleotides, the CDR3 is TGTGCCAGCAGCTTTCTAGGGGGCCCGCAGTATTTT. This chain uses TRBV7-3 with TRBJ2-3; 7 bases align to TRBD1. From germline, CDR1 is SGHTA and CDR2 FQGTGA. The length of the CDR3 is 12 residues. J lost 10 bases, V lost 3 bases, and 4 bases had no gene match.

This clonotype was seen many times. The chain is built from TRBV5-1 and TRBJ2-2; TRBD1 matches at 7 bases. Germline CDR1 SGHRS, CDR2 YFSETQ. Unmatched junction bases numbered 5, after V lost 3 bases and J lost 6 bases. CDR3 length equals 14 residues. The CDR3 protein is CASSYQQGSGELFF. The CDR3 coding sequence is TGCGCCAGCAGCTACCAACAGGGGTCCGGGGAGCTGTTTTTT.

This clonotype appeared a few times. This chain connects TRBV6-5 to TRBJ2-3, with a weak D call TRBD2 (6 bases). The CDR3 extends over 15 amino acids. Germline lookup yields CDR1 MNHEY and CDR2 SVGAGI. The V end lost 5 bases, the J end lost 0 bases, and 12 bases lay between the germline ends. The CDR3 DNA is TGTGCCAGCAGTCGGGACTTCTCTAGCACAGATACGCAGTATTTT. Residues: CASSRDFSSTDTQYF.

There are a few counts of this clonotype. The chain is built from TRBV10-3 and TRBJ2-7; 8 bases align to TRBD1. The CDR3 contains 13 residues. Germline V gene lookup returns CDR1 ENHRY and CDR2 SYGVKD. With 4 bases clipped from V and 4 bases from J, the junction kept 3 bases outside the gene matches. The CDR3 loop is CAISAGQEYEQYF. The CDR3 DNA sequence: TGTGCCATCAGTGCGGGACAGGAGTACGAGCAGTACTTC.

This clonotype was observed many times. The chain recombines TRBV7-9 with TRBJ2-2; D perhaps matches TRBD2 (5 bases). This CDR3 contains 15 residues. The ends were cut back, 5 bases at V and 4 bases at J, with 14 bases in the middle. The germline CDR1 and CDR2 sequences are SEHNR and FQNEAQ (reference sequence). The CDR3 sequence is CASSPQDLSTGELFF. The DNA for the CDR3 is TGTGCCAGCAGCCCTCAGGACTTATCCACCGGGGAGCTGTTTTTT.

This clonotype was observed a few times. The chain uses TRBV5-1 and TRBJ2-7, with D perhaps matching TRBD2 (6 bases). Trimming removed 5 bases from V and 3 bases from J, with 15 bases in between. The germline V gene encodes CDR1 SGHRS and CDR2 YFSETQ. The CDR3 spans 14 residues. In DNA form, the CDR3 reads TGCGCCAGCAGATCCACTCCGGGGGTCTACGAGCAGTACTTC. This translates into CASRSTPGVYEQYF.